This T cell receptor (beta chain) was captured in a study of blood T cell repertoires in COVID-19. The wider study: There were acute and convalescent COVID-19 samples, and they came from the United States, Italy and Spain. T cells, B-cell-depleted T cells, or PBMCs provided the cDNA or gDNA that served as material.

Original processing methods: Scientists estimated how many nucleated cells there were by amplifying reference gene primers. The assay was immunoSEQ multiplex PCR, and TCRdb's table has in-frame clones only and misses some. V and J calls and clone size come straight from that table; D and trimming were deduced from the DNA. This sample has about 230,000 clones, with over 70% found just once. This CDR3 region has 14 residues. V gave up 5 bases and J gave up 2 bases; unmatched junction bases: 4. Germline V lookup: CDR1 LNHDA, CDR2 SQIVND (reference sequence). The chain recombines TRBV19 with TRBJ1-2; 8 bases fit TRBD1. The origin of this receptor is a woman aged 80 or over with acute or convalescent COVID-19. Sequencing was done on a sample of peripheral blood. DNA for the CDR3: TGTGCCAGTAGTGTACAGGGGGTCAACTATGGCTACACCTTC. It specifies CASSVQGVNYGYTF.